This T cell receptor (beta chain) was sequenced during a study of identical twins. Findings and caveats of the study: Within cord blood, abundant beta clonotypes carried fewer insertions, but memory repertoires showed no such trend.

Unmatched junction bases numbered 9, after V lost 1 base and J lost 7 bases. The CDR3 has 16 residues. Germline values: CDR1 LNHDA, CDR2 SQIVND (reference sequence). Everyone who gave samples was a healthy Caucasian. This clonotype occurred a few times. Its matching antigen is unknown. A universal primer site was added by template switching, and unique molecular identifiers were carried by the cDNA. MiXCR was run by TCRdb on the 5' RACE reads, yielding one entry per CDR3 protein. The table shows 450,000 or so distinct CDR3 sequences, with approximately 15% occurring only once. The same sample was also studied in work on yellow fever vaccine responses in identical twins.

The receptor comes from a woman aged 18-29 years in good health. This chain joins TRBV19 and TRBJ2-3; 9 nucleotides align to TRBD2. Sequences were obtained from CD4+ T cells sorted from blood. CDR3 region: CASSIVPAGGTNTQYF. As DNA, the CDR3 is TGTGCCAGTAGTATAGTTCCAGCGGGGGGTACCAATACGCAGTATTTT. The variable domain in full, completed from reference TRBV19 and TRBJ2-3, reads DGGITQSPKYLFRKEGQNVTLSCEQNLNHDAMYWYRQDPGQGLRLIYYSQIVNDFQKGDIAEGYSVSREKKESFPLTVTSAQKNPTAFYLCASSIVPAGGTNTQYFGPGTRLTVL.